Below, one T cell receptor (beta chain) is given with its context. Antigen unknown. This record belongs to a study of T cells expressing NK-cell markers. Study at large: From sorted CD3+CD56+NKG2C+, CD3+CD56+NKG2C- and CD3+CD56-NKG2C+ T cells came the TCR beta repertoires. Study results and caveats: The CD3+CD56-NKG2C+ fraction of a handful of donors was also led by these clonotypes. For six donors, the dominant NKG2C+ clonotypes made up about 1.0-8% of their CD8+ T cells.

The CDR3 length is 14 residues. Germline CDR1 and CDR2: SEHNR and FQNEAQ (reference sequence). For each CDR3 protein, TCRdb gives one entry from its re-call of the 5' RACE reads, without DNA. Its table records 200,000 to 300,000 distinct CDR3 sequences. The clonotype comes from a man aged 18 to 30 in good health. This chain links TRBV7-9 with TRBJ2-5; checking the TCRdb D call of TRBD1 is not possible without DNA. Material: blood T cells: a sorted CD56 or NKG2C T cell subset, CD4+ or CD8+ T cells, or bulk PBMC T cells (not recorded which). CDR3 in amino acids: CASSAPDSQETQYF.